This T cell receptor beta chain was obtained from a study of CD8 T cells in Susac syndrome. Random hexamers primed reverse transcription of about 0.45 to 1 ug RNA. Amplification of TCR beta CDR3 used immunoSEQ multiplex PCR across 54 Vbeta and 13 Jbeta. Via MiXCR, TCRdb re-called the immunoSEQ multiplex PCR reads, giving one row per CDR3 protein. Of around 190,000 distinct CDR3 sequences listed, approximately 96% were seen once; the top ten hold less than 0.2%. High-throughput TCR beta sequencing covered peripheral CD8+ and CD4+ T cells. The multiple sclerosis control cohort comprised treatment-naive individuals presenting with stable or active relapsing-remitting disease. TEMRA cells underwent FACS enrichment and CD8+ and CD4+ T cells underwent negative isolation. Sequences were obtained from CD8+ T cells from PBMCs. The origin of this receptor is a human donor with multiple sclerosis.

CDR3 coding DNA: TGCAGCGTTGCGACAGGGGGTAGCACTGAAGCTTTCTTT. The encoded protein is CSVATGGSTEAFF. The V call is TRBV29-1, the J call TRBJ1-1; 9 nucleotides align to TRBD1. CDR3 length equals 13 residues. The V and J ends lost 4 bases and 4 bases, in that order; junction bases with no gene match: 4. Germline CDR1 reads SQVTM; CDR2 reads ANQGSEA.